This T cell receptor (beta chain) came from a study of Ad26.COV2.S vaccination and SARS-CoV-2 variants. The wider study: Donor was in the COV1001 Ad26.COV2.S trial arm. Points from the study as a whole: After vaccination, reports described spike-specific CD8+ and CD4+ T cell responses as showing substantial breadth.

The repertoire was sequenced with immunoSEQ multiplex PCR; TCRdb's copy has only in-frame clones and lacks some. The table shows about half a million clones, with roughly nine tenths occurring only once. Notes on this clone: The antigen is unknown.

Treatment denoted: roughly 19 received Ad26.COV2.S at low or high dose, single or two shots; about 5 received placebo; per-sample allocation not given. Following the first vaccine or placebo injection, samples were taken on day 63. An adult of 18-55 years in Boston served as donor. The source material was peripheral blood, sampled in a trial of Ad26.COV2.S vaccine versus placebo. The sequence came from a person aged 18-60 years who received the Ad26.COV2.S COVID-19 vaccine or a placebo.

CDR3: CASSFSSGRVNEQFF. CDR3 nucleotide sequence: TGTGCCAGCAGCTTTTCTAGCGGGAGGGTCAATGAGCAGTTCTTC. This chain uses TRBV7-2 with TRBJ2-1; 12 bases match TRBD2. V shed 3 bases, J shed 6 bases, and the junction held 3 bases outside the gene matches. This CDR3 spans 15 amino acids. The germline gives CDR1 SGHTA, CDR2 FQGNSA.